Described below is a single T cell receptor beta chain sequence and its context. Its antigen remains unknown. A junction end diverges from the germline sequence, so it may reflect a read error. These data are taken from a study of tumor and adjacent non-tumor tissue in lung cancer. Study-wide background: Stage I to III disease affected 9 to 10 men and about 5 women aged roughly 31 to 85. Study observations and caveats: TCR diversity was significantly greater in tumor than normal lung tissue. Tumor repertoires had a smaller top 100 clone share than normal lung.

A modified ARM-PCR protocol with three rounds of nested PCR amplified TCRbeta. Each CDR3 protein gets one entry after TCRdb re-called the multiplex PCR reads with MiXCR. The sample yields fewer than 75,000 distinct CDR3 sequences, around 82% seen once. The template was RNA from unsorted bulk tissue. Distant lung tissue was collected more than 3 cm away from the tumor edge. In germline, CDR1 is MGHRA, CDR2 YSYEKL. The CDR3 length is 15 residues. The sequence came from a man between 60 and 70 years old with non-small cell lung cancer. The sequenced sample consisted of distant non-tumor lung tissue. This chain connects TRBV4-1 to TRBJ1-5; TRBD1 is a possible D gene (6 bases). The CDR3 loop reads CASSRLSGVEQPQHF. The CDR3, as DNA: TGCGCGAGCAGCCGGCTTTCAGGGGTCGAACAGCCCCAGCATTTT.